Sequencing of this T cell receptor beta chain was carried out in a study of T-cell reconstitution after alpha-beta-depleted transplantation in children. Molecular barcoding with unique molecular identifiers was used for the TCRbeta library. MiXCR, run by TCRdb on the PCR reads, gives a single entry per CDR3 protein. This repertoire shows hundreds of thousands of distinct CDR3 sequences, under 15% found once; its top ten account for about 5.6%. This clonotype was picked up many times. The TCR sequence derives from a human donor who donated a stem cell graft to a child with combined immunodeficiency. The specimen comprised PBMCs from the stem cell graft donor, sampled from the stem cell graft.

The CDR3 here is CASSAEQGWNEQFF. CDR3 nucleotide sequence: TGTGCCAGCAGCGCCGAACAGGGATGGAATGAGCAGTTCTTC. The J gene is TRBJ2-1, the V gene TRBV5-6; maybe TRBD1 (6 bases). Trimming left V 4 bases short and J 7 bases short, with 15 bases between. Germline CDR1 is SGHDT and CDR2 is YYEEEE. There are 14 residues in the CDR3.